The clone carrying this TCR beta chain showed up just a few times. This sample is part of a study of blood T cell repertoires in COVID-19. Trimming took 7 bases from V and 5 from J, leaving 17 bases between them. CDR3 length: 14 residues. The germline gives CDR1 LNHDA, CDR2 SQIVND (reference sequence). In the authors' methods: It was from reference gene primer amplification that nucleated cell counts were estimated. TCRdb's table, derived via immunoSEQ multiplex PCR, lists solely in-frame clones and lacks some. From that table come the V and J calls and clone size; the DNA was used to work out D and trimming. Of approximately 45,000 clones listed, about 90% are singletons.

The rearrangement joins TRBV19 to TRBJ1-2; D gene ambiguous. The sequence was obtained from a woman older than 75 with COVID-19, enrolled during active disease. Sample: peripheral blood. This CDR3 reads CASTPDPGKYGYTF. The CDR3 DNA follows: TGTGCCAGTACCCCGGACCCCGGGAAATATGGCTACACCTTC. The full variable domain, with the rest looked up from reference TRBV19 and TRBJ1-2, is DGGITQSPKYLFRKEGQNVTLSCEQNLNHDAMYWYRQDPGQGLRLIYYSQIVNDFQKGDIAEGYSVSREKKESFPLTVTSAQKNPTAFYLCASTPDPGKYGYTFGSGTRLTVV.